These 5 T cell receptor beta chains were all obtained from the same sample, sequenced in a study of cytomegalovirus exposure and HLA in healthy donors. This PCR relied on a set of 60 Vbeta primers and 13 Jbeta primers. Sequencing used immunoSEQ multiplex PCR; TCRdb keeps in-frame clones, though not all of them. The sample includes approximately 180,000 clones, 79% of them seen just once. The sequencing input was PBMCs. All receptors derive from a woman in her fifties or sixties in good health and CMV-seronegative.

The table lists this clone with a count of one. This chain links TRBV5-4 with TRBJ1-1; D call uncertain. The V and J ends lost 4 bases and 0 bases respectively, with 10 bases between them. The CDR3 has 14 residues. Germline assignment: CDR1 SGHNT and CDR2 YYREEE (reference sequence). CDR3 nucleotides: TGTGCCAGCAGCCCCAGATTAATGAACACTGAAGCTTTCTTT. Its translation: CASSPRLMNTEAFF.

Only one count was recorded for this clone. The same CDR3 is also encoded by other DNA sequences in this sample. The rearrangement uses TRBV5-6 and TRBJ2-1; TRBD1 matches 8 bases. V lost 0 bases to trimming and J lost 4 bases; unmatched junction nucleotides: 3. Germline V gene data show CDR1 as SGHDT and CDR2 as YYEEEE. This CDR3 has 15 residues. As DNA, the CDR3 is TGTGCCAGCAGCTTGGGGCAGGGGGCGTACAATGAGCAGTTCTTC. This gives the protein CASSLGQGAYNEQFF.

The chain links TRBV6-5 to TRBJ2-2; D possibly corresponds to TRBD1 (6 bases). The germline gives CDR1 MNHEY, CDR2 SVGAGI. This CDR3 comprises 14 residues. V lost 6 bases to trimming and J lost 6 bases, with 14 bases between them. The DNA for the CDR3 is TGTGCCAGCAGACCAGGGGAGTGGGCCGGGGAGCTGTTTTTT. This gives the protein CASRPGEWAGELFF.

The DNA of the CDR3 is TGCGCCAGCAGCCAAGACACAGGGGGAACTGGAAACACCATATATTTT. Amino acids: CASSQDTGGTGNTIYF. This chain connects TRBV4-3 to TRBJ1-3; 8 nucleotides match TRBD1. Losses at the gene ends were 0 bases for V and 2 bases for J; bases not matched to a gene: 3. The germline gives CDR1 LGHNA, CDR2 YSLEER. The CDR3 is made up of 16 amino acids.

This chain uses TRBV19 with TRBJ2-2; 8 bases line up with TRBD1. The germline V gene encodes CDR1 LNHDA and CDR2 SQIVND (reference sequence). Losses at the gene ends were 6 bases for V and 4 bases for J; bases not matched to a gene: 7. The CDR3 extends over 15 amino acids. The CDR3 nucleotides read TGTGCCAGTAGGGGGGGACAGGTCAGCACCGGGGAGCTGTTTTTT. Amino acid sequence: CASRGGQVSTGELFF.